A selection of T cell receptor beta chains follows, all from one sample in a study of shared clonotypes between healthy human individuals. Clones were sequenced by immunoSEQ multiplex PCR, and TCRdb holds only the in-frame ones, with some missing. The sample records hundreds of thousands of clones, approximately 96% being singletons. Sample: naive CD8+ T cells sorted from blood. The receptors shown here come from a woman aged 25-40 years in good health. Both conserved end residues are part of each CDR3. A D gene is named only where the DNA matches it firmly. Clone size is shown for a subset of rows, as once, few, many or a class of expanded clone.

length: 18
size: once
J: TRBJ2-7
D: TRBD1
V: TRBV19
DNA: TGTGCCAGTAGTATCGTTTTTCGGGACAGCGGACCCCTCTACGAGCAGTACTTC
CDR3: CASSIVFRDSGPLYEQYF

length: 13
size: few
J: TRBJ2-2
D: NA
V: TRBV28
DNA: TGTGCCAGCAGTCGACTAGACCCCGGGGAGCTGTTTTTT
CDR3: CASSRLDPGELFF

length: 15
size: NA
J: TRBJ2-7
D: NA
V: TRBV28
DNA: TGTGCCAGCAGTTTTCGCGGGATATCCCTTTACGAGCAGTACTTC
CDR3: CASSFRGISLYEQYF

length: 14
size: NA
J: TRBJ2-7
D: TRBD1
V: TRBV28
DNA: TGTGCCAGCAGTTTATTGGGACAGTCCTACGAGCAGTACTTC
CDR3: CASSLLGQSYEQYF

length: 16
size: once
J: TRBJ2-1
D: TRBD1
V: TRBV7-9
DNA: TGTGCCAGCAGCTTAGGAGCAGGGGGCGCGTGGAATGAGCAGTTCTTC
CDR3: CASSLGAGGAWNEQFF

length: 14
size: NA
J: TRBJ2-2
D: NA
V: TRBV9
DNA: TGTGCCAGCAGTCAACACAAGAACACCGGGGAGCTGTTTTTT
CDR3: CASSQHKNTGELFF

length: 14
size: NA
J: TRBJ2-1
D: TRBD2
V: TRBV6-1
DNA: TGTGCCAGCAGAGGACTAGCGGGCTACAATGAGCAGTTCTTC
CDR3: CASRGLAGYNEQFF

length: 11
size: NA
J: TRBJ2-7
D: NA
V: TRBV30
DNA: TGTGCCTGGAGTTTACCATGGGAGCAGTACTTC
CDR3: CAWSLPWEQYF

length: 15
size: NA
J: TRBJ1-1
D: TRBD1
V: TRBV6-1
DNA: TGTGCCAGCAGCGTAGGCAGGGGGACGAACACTGAAGCTTTCTTT
CDR3: CASSVGRGTNTEAFF

length: 17
size: NA
J: TRBJ2-1
D: TRBD2
V: TRBV28
DNA: TGTGCCAGCAGACTAAAGACTAGCGGGAGCTTCCACAATGAGCAGTTCTTC
CDR3: CASRLKTSGSFHNEQFF

length: 15
size: NA
J: TRBJ2-7
D: TRBD2
V: TRBV9
DNA: TGTGCCAGCAGCGTAGTTGAGGGAGGGCCTTACGAGCAGTACTTC
CDR3: CASSVVEGGPYEQYF

length: 13
size: NA
J: TRBJ1-2
D: NA
V: TRBV5-4
DNA: TGTGCCAGCAGCCCTACGGTTGGAGATGGCTACACCTTC
CDR3: CASSPTVGDGYTF

length: 14
size: NA
J: TRBJ1-2
D: NA
V: TRBV2
DNA: TGTGCCAGCAGTGACCCGCGGGGGCCCGAGGGCTACACCTTC
CDR3: CASSDPRGPEGYTF

length: 15
size: NA
J: TRBJ1-1
D: NA
V: TRBV28
DNA: TGTGCCAGCAGTTTATTCCCGACGAGGTTTACTGAAGCTTTCTTT
CDR3: CASSLFPTRFTEAFF

length: 15
size: NA
J: TRBJ2-7
D: TRBD1
V: TRBV6-5
DNA: TGTGCCAGCACCAACCCCGGGACAGGTTTCTACGAGCAGTACTTC
CDR3: CASTNPGTGFYEQYF

length: 14
size: NA
J: TRBJ1-2
D: TRBD1
V: TRBV19
DNA: TGTGCCAGTAGTATCTGGACAGGGACCGATGGCTACACCTTC
CDR3: CASSIWTGTDGYTF

length: 13
size: NA
J: TRBJ1-2
D: TRBD1
V: TRBV5-4
DNA: TGTGCCAGCAGCCAAGAGACAGGGGGCGGCTACACCTTC
CDR3: CASSQETGGGYTF

length: 16
size: NA
J: TRBJ2-1
D: TRBD2
V: TRBV5-6
DNA: TGTGCCAGCAGCCCCTCGGAGCGGGAGATGTACAATGAGCAGTTCTTC
CDR3: CASSPSEREMYNEQFF

length: 17
size: NA
J: TRBJ2-1
D: NA
V: TRBV7-6
DNA: TGTGCCAGCAGCTTAATGGGTCCAGAGTTGACCTACAATGAGCAGTTCTTC
CDR3: CASSLMGPELTYNEQFF

length: 18
size: NA
J: TRBJ2-7
D: TRBD2
V: TRBV7-2
DNA: TGTGCCAGCAGCTATAGTCGGCTAGCGGGGGTCTCAGGCTACGAGCAGTACTTC
CDR3: CASSYSRLAGVSGYEQYF

length: 13
size: NA
J: TRBJ2-1
D: NA
V: TRBV13
DNA: TGTGCCAGCAGCTTAGAGATTAGGGATGAGCAGTTCTTC
CDR3: CASSLEIRDEQFF

length: 15
size: once
J: TRBJ2-1
D: TRBD2
V: TRBV7-9
DNA: TGTGCCAGCAGCTCCCCGGGACTAGGGGACAATGAGCAGTTCTTC
CDR3: CASSSPGLGDNEQFF

length: 12
size: NA
J: TRBJ2-1
D: NA
V: TRBV6-8
DNA: TGTGCCAGCAGGTACAGGGACAATGAGCAGTTCTTC
CDR3: CASRYRDNEQFF

length: 15
size: NA
J: TRBJ2-4
D: TRBD1
V: TRBV6-5
DNA: TGTGCCAGCAGTTACGGGACAGGGAGGGGTTTCATTCAGTACTTC
CDR3: CASSYGTGRGFIQYF

length: 18
size: NA
J: TRBJ2-3
D: TRBD2
V: TRBV11-2
DNA: TGTGCCAGCAGCTTAGTCCGGGGACTAGCGGGACACACAGATACGCAGTATTTT
CDR3: CASSLVRGLAGHTDTQYF

length: 12
size: NA
J: TRBJ2-1
D: NA
V: TRBV16
DNA: TGTGCCAGCAGCCAATACCGCGACGAGCAGTTCTTC
CDR3: CASSQYRDEQFF

length: 16
size: once
J: TRBJ2-7
D: NA
V: TRBV5-8
DNA: TGTGCCAGCAGCCGGACCGGACTCTACGGGGCTTACGAGCAGTACTTC
CDR3: CASSRTGLYGAYEQYF

length: 13
size: NA
J: TRBJ2-1
D: TRBD2
V: TRBV19
DNA: TGTGCCAGTAGTCTACTAGCGGGAGATGAGCAGTTCTTC
CDR3: CASSLLAGDEQFF

length: 18
size: NA
J: TRBJ2-1
D: TRBD1
V: TRBV7-9
DNA: TGTGCCAGCAGCTCCGGACAGGGGGTGGGCCCGACCTACAATGAGCAGTTCTTC
CDR3: CASSSGQGVGPTYNEQFF

length: 11
size: NA
J: TRBJ2-1
D: NA
V: TRBV2
DNA: TGTGCCAGCAGGTCATACAATGAGCAGTTCTTC
CDR3: CASRSYNEQFF

length: 12
size: once
J: TRBJ2-1
D: NA
V: TRBV27
DNA: TGTGCCAGCAGTTTAGATACGGTGCCCCAGTTCTTC
CDR3: CASSLDTVPQFF

length: 14
size: NA
J: TRBJ2-2
D: TRBD1
V: TRBV28
DNA: TGTGCCAGCGGGACAGTTTATAACACCGGGGAGCTGTTTTTT
CDR3: CASGTVYNTGELFF

length: 12
size: NA
J: TRBJ2-1
D: NA
V: TRBV19
DNA: TGTGCCAGCGGGATTTCCTACAATGAGCAGTTCTTC
CDR3: CASGISYNEQFF

length: 13
size: NA
J: TRBJ2-7
D: TRBD1
V: TRBV11-2
DNA: TGTGCCAGCAGCATCGGGACAGCCTACGAGCAGTACTTC
CDR3: CASSIGTAYEQYF

length: 14
size: NA
J: TRBJ2-1
D: NA
V: TRBV21-1
DNA: TGTGCCAAGCTCGGGACTCCCGTCGGCAATGAGCAGTTCTTC
CDR3: CAKLGTPVGNEQFF

length: 18
size: NA
J: TRBJ2-2
D: NA
V: TRBV7-9
DNA: TGTGCCAGCAGCTTAGCCCCGAAGTCTTCACAGGGCCACGGGGAGCTGTTTTTT
CDR3: CASSLAPKSSQGHGELFF

length: 14
size: NA
J: TRBJ2-7
D: NA
V: TRBV27
DNA: TGTGCCAGCAGTTTTCATGGGTCGGGCTACGAGCAGTACTTC
CDR3: CASSFHGSGYEQYF

length: 14
size: NA
J: TRBJ2-1
D: NA
V: TRBV7-2
DNA: TGTGCCAGCAGTCACGGGGGCTCCTACAATGAGCAGTTCTTC
CDR3: CASSHGGSYNEQFF

length: 14
size: NA
J: TRBJ2-4
D: NA
V: TRBV19
DNA: TGTGCCAGTACCCCGGGGGAGCGGGTGCGGGTCAAACACTTC
CDR3: CASTPGERVRVKHF

length: 13
size: NA
J: TRBJ2-2
D: NA
V: TRBV19
DNA: TGTGCCAGTAGTATAGGGTTTCTCCGGGAGCTGTTTTTT
CDR3: CASSIGFLRELFF

length: 13
size: NA
J: TRBJ2-1
D: TRBD2
V: TRBV5-1
DNA: TGCGCCTGGACTAGCGGGAGTAACAATGAGCAGTTCTTC
CDR3: CAWTSGSNNEQFF

length: 14
size: NA
J: TRBJ1-5
D: NA
V: TRBV5-6
DNA: TGTGCCAGCAGCTTTTGGGGAAGCAATCAGCCCCAGCATTTT
CDR3: CASSFWGSNQPQHF

length: 16
size: NA
J: TRBJ1-2
D: NA
V: TRBV4-1
DNA: TGCGCCAGCAGCCAAGATCAAGGGTCGGGACTGGACGGCTACACCTTC
CDR3: CASSQDQGSGLDGYTF

length: 17
size: NA
J: TRBJ2-1
D: TRBD2
V: TRBV14
DNA: TGTGCCAGCAGCCAAGAACCGGGACTAGCTTCTTACAATGAGCAGTTCTTC
CDR3: CASSQEPGLASYNEQFF

length: 19
size: NA
J: TRBJ1-3
D: NA
V: TRBV5-4
DNA: TGTGCCAGCAGCCAGATGGTAATTTGGGGCAGCAGCTCTGGAAACACCATATATTTT
CDR3: CASSQMVIWGSSSGNTIYF

length: 14
size: NA
J: TRBJ2-7
D: NA
V: TRBV7-8
DNA: TGTGCCAGCAGCGCACGCGGGCGGAGCTACGAGCAGTACTTC
CDR3: CASSARGRSYEQYF

length: 11
size: NA
J: TRBJ2-1
D: NA
V: TRBV29-1
DNA: TGCAGCGCCATGCAGGGGAATGAGCAGTTCTTC
CDR3: CSAMQGNEQFF